This record covers a single TCR beta chain. Its cognate antigen is unknown. This record belongs to a study of lymphopenia after photon versus proton radiotherapy. Whole-study findings and limits: Oligoclonal CD8+ Temra expansion after nadir drove photon patients' diversity drop.

The table came from immunoSEQ multiplex PCR; TCRdb's copy has only in-frame clones and leaves some out. The sample records roughly 150,000 clones, 75% to 90% being singletons. CDR3 length equals 14 residues. Germline V lookup: CDR1 SNHLY, CDR2 FYNNEI. V lost 7 bases to trimming and J lost 8 bases; unmatched junction nucleotides: 9. This sample comprised peripheral blood, obtained from a patient treated with photon-based radiotherapy. The V gene is TRBV2, the J gene TRBJ1-3; 9 nucleotides match TRBD1. The origin of this receptor is a man between 45 and 60 years old with gastric cancer. CDR3 in amino acids: CASKNWTGDDTIYF. CDR3 coding DNA: TGTGCCAGCAAGAATTGGACAGGGGATGACACCATATATTTT. Full variable domain (outside the CDR3, taken from reference TRBV2 and TRBJ1-3): EPEVTQTPSHQVTQMGQEVILRCVPISNHLYFYWYRQILGQKVEFLVSFYNNEISEKSEIFDDQFSVERPDGSNFTLKIRSTKLEDSAMYFCASKNWTGDDTIYFGEGSWLTVV.